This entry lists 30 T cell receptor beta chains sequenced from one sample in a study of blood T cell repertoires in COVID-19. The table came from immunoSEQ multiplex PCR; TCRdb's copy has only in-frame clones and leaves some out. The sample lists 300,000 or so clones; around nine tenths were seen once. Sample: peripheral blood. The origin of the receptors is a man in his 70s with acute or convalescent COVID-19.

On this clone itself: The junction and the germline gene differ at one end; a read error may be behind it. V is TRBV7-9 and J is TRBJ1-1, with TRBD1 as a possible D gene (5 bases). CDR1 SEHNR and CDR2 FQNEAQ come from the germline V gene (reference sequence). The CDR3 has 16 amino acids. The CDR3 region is CASSHQFPPGNAEAFF. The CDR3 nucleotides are TGTGCCAGCAGCCACCAATTCCCTCCAGGGAACGCTGAAGCTTTCTTT.

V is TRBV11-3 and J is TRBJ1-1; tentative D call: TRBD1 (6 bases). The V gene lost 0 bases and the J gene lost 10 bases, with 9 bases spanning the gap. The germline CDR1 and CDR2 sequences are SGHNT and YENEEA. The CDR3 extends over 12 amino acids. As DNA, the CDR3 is TGTGCCAGCAGCTTAGACGGGACAACAGCTTTCTTT. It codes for CASSLDGTTAFF.

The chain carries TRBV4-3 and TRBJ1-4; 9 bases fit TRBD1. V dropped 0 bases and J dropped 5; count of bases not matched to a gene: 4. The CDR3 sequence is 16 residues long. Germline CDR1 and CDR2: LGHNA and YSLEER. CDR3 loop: CASSQDGGQGNEKLFF. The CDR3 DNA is TGCGCCAGCAGCCAAGACGGCGGACAGGGGAATGAAAAACTGTTTTTT.

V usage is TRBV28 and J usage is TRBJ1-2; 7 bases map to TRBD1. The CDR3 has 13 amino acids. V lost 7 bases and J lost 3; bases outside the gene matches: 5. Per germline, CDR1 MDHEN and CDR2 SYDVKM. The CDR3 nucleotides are TGTGCCAGCAATCCCGGGACAGACTATGGCTACACCTTC. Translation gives CASNPGTDYGYTF.

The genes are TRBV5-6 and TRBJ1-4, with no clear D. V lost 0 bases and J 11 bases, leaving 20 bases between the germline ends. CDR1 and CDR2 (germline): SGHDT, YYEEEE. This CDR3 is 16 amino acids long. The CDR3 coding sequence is TGTGCCAGCAGCTTGGCCGCGGGGAGGAAGGAAACTAAACTGTTTTTT. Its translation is CASSLAAGRKETKLFF. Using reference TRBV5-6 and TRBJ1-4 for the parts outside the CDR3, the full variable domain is DAGVTQSPTHLIKTRGQQVTLRCSPKSGHDTVSWYQQALGQGPQFIFQYYEEEERQRGNFPDRFSGHQFPNYSSELNVNALLLGDSALYLCASSLAAGRKETKLFFGSGTQLSVL.

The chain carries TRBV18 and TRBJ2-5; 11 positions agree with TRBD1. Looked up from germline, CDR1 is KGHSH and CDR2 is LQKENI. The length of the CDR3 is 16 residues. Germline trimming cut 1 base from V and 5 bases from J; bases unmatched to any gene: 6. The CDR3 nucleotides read TGTGCCAGCTCACCACGGACAGGGGGCGAGATGGAGACCCAGTACTTC. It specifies CASSPRTGGEMETQYF.

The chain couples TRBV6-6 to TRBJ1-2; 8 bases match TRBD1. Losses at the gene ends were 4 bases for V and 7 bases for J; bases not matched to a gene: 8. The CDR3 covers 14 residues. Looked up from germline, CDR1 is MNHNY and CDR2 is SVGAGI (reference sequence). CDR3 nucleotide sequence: TGTGCCAGCAGTTTAGATCGGACAGGGATTGGCTACACCTTC. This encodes CASSLDRTGIGYTF.

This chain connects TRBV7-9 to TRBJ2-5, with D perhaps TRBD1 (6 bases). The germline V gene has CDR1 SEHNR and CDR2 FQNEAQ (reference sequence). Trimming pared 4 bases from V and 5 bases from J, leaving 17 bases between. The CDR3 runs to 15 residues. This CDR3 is CASSSWGTGTETQYF. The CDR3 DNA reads TGTGCCAGCAGCTCCTGGGGAACAGGGACGGAGACCCAGTACTTC.

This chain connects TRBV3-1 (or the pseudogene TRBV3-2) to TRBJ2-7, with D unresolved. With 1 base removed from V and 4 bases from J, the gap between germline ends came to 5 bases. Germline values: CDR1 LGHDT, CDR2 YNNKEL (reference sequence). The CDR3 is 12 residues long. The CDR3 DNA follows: TGTGCCAGCAGCCAAGTGGAGTACGAGCAGTACTTC. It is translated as CASSQVEYEQYF.

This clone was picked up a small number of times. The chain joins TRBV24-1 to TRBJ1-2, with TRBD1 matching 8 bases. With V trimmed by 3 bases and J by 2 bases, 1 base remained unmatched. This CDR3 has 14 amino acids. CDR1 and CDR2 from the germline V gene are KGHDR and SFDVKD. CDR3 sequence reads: CATSDRQGNYGYTF. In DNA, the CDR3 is TGTGCCACCAGTGATCGACAGGGGAACTATGGCTACACCTTC.

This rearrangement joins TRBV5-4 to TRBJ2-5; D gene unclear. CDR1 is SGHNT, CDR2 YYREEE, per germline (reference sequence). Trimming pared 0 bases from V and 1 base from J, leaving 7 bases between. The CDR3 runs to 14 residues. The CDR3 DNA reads TGTGCCAGCAGCTTGGCGGCAGGCCAAGAGACCCAGTACTTC. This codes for CASSLAAGQETQYF.

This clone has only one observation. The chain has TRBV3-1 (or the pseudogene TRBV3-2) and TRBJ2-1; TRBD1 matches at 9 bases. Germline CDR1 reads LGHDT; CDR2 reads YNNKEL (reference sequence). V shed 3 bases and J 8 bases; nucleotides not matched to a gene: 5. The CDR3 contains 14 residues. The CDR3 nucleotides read TGTGCCAGCAGCCATACAGGGGGCAGGTATGAGCAGTTCTTC. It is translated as CASSHTGGRYEQFF.

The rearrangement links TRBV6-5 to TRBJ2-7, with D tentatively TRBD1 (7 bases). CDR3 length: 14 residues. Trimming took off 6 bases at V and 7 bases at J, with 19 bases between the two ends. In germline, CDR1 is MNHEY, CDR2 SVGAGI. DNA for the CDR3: TGTGCCAGCAGGTATTCCGGACAGGCGGGAGAGCAGTACTTC. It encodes CASRYSGQAGEQYF.

The CDR3 reads CAWSVHKRGALYEQYF. DNA for the CDR3: TGTGCCTGGAGTGTACACAAGCGGGGGGCTTTGTACGAGCAGTACTTC. The chain links TRBV30 to TRBJ2-7; 9 positions agree with TRBD2. Germline V gene sequence: CDR1 GTSNPN, CDR2 SVGIG (reference sequence). V trimming: 0 bases; J trimming: 4 bases; junction bases outside the gene matches: 10. This CDR3 is 16 amino acids long.

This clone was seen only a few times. CDR3 sequence reads: CASSLRQGNTEAFF. In DNA form, the CDR3 reads TGCGCCAGCAGCTTGCGGCAGGGGAACACTGAAGCTTTCTTT. The chain carries TRBV5-1 and TRBJ1-1; D perhaps matches TRBD1 (5 bases). Germline V gene lookup returns CDR1 SGHRS and CDR2 YFSETQ. The CDR3 runs to 14 residues. The ends were cut back, 1 base at V and 1 base at J, with 8 bases in the middle.

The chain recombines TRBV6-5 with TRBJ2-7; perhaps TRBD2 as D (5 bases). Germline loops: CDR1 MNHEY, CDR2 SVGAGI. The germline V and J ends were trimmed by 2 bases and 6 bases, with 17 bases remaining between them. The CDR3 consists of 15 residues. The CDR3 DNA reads TGTGCCAGCAGTTACCGGTCGGCCGGGGTCGCCGAGCAGTACTTC. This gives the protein CASSYRSAGVAEQYF.

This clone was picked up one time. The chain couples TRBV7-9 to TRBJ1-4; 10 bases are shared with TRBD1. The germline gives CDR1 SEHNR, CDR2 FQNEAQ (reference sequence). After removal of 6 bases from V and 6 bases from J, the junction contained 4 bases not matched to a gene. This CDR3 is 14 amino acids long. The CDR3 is CASSRQGADEKLFF. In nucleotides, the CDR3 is TGTGCCAGCAGTCGACAGGGGGCTGATGAAAAACTGTTTTTT. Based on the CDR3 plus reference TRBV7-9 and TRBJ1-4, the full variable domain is DTGVSQNPRHKITKRGQNVTFRCDPISEHNRLYWYRQTLGQGPEFLTYFQNEAQLEKSRLLSDRFSAERPKGSFSTLEIQRTEQGDSAMYLCASSRQGADEKLFFGSGTQLSVL.

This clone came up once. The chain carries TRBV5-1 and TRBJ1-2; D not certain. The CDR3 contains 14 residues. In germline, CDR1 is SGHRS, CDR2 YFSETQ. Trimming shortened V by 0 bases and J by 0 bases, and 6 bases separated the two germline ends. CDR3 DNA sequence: TGCGCCAGCAGCTTGGACAGTACTAACTATGGCTACACCTTC. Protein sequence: CASSLDSTNYGYTF.

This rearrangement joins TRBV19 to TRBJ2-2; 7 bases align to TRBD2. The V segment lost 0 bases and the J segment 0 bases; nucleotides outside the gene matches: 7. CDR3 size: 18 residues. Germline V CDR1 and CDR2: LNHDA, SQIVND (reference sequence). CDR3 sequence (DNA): TGTGCCAGTAGTATAGATCGGGGGGAACGCGCGAACACCGGGGAGCTGTTTTTT. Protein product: CASSIDRGERANTGELFF.

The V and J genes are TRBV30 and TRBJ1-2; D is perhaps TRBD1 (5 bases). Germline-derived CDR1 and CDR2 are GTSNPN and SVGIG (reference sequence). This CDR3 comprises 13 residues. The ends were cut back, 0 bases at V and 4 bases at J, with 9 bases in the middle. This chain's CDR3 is CAWSVPQGYGYTF. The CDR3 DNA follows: TGTGCCTGGAGTGTACCCCAGGGCTATGGCTACACCTTC.

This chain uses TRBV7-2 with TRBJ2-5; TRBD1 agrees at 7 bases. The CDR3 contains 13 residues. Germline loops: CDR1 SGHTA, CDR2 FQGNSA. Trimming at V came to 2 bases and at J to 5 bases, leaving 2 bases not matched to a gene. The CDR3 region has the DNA TGTGCCAGCAGCTTAAGGGGGCCGGAGACCCAGTACTTC. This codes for CASSLRGPETQYF.

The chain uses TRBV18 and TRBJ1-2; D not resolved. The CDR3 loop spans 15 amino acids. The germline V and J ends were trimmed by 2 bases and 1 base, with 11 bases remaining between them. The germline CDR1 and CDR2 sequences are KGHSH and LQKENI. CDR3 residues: CASSPNRHSNYGYTF. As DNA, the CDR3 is TGTGCCAGCTCACCAAATAGGCACAGTAACTATGGCTACACCTTC.

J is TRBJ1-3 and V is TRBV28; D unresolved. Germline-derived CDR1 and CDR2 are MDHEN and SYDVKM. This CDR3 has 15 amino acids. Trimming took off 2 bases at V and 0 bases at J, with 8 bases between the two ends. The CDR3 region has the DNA TGTGCCAGCAGTTTAGGCCTGAACTCTGGAAACACCATATATTTT. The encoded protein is CASSLGLNSGNTIYF.

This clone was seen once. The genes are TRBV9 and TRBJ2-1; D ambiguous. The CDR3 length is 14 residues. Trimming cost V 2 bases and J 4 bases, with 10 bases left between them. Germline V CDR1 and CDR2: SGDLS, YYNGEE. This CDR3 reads CASSVADSYNEQFF. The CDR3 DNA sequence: TGTGCCAGCAGCGTGGCTGACTCGTACAATGAGCAGTTCTTC.

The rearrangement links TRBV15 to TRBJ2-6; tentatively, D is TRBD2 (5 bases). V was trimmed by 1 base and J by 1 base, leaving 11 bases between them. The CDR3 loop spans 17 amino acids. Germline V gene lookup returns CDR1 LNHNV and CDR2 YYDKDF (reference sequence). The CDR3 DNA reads TGTGCCACCAGCAGAGGGCTAGCTAATTCTGGGGCCAACGTCCTGACTTTC. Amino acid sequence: CATSRGLANSGANVLTF.

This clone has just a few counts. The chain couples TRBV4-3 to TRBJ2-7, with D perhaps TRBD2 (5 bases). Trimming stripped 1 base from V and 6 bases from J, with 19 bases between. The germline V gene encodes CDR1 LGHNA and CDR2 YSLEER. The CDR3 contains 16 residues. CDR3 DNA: TGCGCCAGCAGCCAAGCAGGAGGACGCCGGACGTCCGAGCAGTACTTC. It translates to CASSQAGGRRTSEQYF.

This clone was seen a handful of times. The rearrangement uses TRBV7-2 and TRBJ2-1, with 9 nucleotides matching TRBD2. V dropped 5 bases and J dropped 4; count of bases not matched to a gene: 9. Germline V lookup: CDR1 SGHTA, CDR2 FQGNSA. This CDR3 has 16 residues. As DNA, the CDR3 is TGTGCCAGCAGCCCCCGAAGCGGGGGGAAATACAATGAGCAGTTCTTC. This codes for CASSPRSGGKYNEQFF.

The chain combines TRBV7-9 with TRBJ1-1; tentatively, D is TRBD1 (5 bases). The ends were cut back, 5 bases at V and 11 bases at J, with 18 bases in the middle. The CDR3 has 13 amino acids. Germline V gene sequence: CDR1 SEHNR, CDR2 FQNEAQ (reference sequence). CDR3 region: CASSRTQGLRAFF. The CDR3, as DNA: TGTGCCAGCAGCCGTACTCAGGGTTTACGGGCTTTCTTT.

The CDR3: CASSPTAQGGYNEQFF. In DNA form, the CDR3 reads TGCGCCAGCAGCCCGACTGCTCAGGGAGGGTACAATGAGCAGTTCTTC. This sequence joins TRBV4-1 and TRBJ2-1, with 7 bases identical to TRBD2. Trimming removed 4 bases from V and 4 bases from J; junction bases left unmatched: 10. The V gene's germline CDR1 is MGHRA and CDR2 YSYEKL. The CDR3 contains 16 residues.

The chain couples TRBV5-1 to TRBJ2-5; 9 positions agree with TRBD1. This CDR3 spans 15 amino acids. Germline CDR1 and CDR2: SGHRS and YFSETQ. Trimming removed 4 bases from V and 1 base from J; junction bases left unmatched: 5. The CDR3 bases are TGCGCCAGCAGCGCGGGACAGGGATTCCAAGAGACCCAGTACTTC. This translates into CASSAGQGFQETQYF.